The entry below gives a single T cell receptor (beta chain) sequence along with its context. What it recognizes is unknown. CDR3 length: 15 amino acids. The V gene's germline CDR1 is ENHRY and CDR2 SYGVKD. Trimming cost V 6 bases and J 0 bases, with 9 bases left between them. The sample originates from a study of cytomegalovirus exposure and HLA in healthy donors. General study findings and limits: Sequencing had likely introduced a cluster of highly shared sequence variants as an artifact. On later analysis, the bulk of CMV-associated TCR beta chains appeared to be HLA-restricted. The study put 150 or so TCR beta chains on its list as cytomegalovirus-associated. There were some V segments, including TRBV6-2 and TRBV6-3, excluded as indistinguishable.

Both 60 Vbeta primers and 13 Jbeta primers went into the PCR. Using immunoSEQ multiplex PCR, the repertoire was profiled, and TCRdb retains in-frame clones only, with some absent. This sample lists about 37,000 clones; its ten largest clones have 5.9%. The gene calls are TRBV10-3 and TRBJ1-6; no definite D call. The TCR originated in a human donor in good health. The specimen sequenced was PBMCs. The CDR3, as DNA: TGTGCCATCAGACCCGGGAGCTCCTATAATTCACCCCTCCACTTT. Its protein product is CAIRPGSSYNSPLHF.